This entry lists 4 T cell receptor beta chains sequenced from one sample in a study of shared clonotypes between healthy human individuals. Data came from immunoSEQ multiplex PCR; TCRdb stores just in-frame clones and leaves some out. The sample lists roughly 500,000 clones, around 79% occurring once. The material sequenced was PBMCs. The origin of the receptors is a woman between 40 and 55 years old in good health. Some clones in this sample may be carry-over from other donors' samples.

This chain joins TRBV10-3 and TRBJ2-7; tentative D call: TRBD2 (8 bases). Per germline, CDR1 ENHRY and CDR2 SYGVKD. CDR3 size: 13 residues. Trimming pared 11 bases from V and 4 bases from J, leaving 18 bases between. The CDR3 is CAAGGVAGYEQYF. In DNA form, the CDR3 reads TGTGCCGCAGGGGGGGTAGCGGGATACGAGCAGTACTTC.

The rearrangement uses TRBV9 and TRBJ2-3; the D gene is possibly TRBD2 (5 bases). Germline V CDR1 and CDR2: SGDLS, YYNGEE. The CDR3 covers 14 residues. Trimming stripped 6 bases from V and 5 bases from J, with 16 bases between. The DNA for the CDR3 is TGTGCCAGCAATCCCAGCATCCGGGGAGATACGCAGTATTTT. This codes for CASNPSIRGDTQYF.

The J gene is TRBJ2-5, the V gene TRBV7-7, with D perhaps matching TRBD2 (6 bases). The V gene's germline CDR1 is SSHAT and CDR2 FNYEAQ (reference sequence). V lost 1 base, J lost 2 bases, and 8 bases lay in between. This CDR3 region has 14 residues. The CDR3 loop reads CASSLDGTQETQYF. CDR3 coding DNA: TGTGCCAGCAGCTTAGACGGGACTCAAGAGACCCAGTACTTC. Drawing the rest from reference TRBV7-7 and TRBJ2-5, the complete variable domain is GAGVSQSPRYKVTKRGQDVTLRCDPISSHATLYWYQQALGQGPEFLTYFNYEAQPDKSGLPSDRFSAERPEGSISTLTIQRTEQRDSAMYRCASSLDGTQETQYFGPGTRLLVL.

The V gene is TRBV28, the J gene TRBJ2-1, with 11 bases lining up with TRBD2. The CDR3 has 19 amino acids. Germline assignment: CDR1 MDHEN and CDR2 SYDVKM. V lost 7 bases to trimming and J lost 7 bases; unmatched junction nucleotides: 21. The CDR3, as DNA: TGTGCCAGCACCACCACCGGACTAGCGGGCCGGTTTAGTGGGAATGAGCAGTTCTTC. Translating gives CASTTTGLAGRFSGNEQFF.